Sequencing of this T cell receptor (beta chain) was carried out in a study of patients and donors after allogeneic stem cell transplantation. TCRdb ran MiXCR on the RT-PCR reads and lists one entry per CDR3 protein. The sample has some 880,000 distinct CDR3 sequences, about 20% seen once; the top ten hold 5% to 7.5%. This clonotype was counted between two and nine times. There are 15 residues in the CDR3. The V segment lost 4 bases and the J segment 6 bases; nucleotides outside the gene matches: 9. CDR1 and CDR2 (germline): SGHDT, YYEEEE. This chain joins TRBV5-6 and TRBJ2-3; TRBD2 aligns across 9 bases. Sequenced material: blood, either unsorted or a sorted T cell fraction (not recorded which). The receptor's source is a human donor who was either an allogeneic HSCT recipient or a stem cell or donor lymphocyte infusion donor (not recorded which). It is not recorded whose cells these are; they may come from a transplant donor. In DNA form, the CDR3 reads TGTGCCAGCAGCGTTAGCGGGAGAGGTGGGGATACGCAGTATTTT. It codes for CASSVSGRGGDTQYF.